These 21 T cell receptor beta chains came from one sample sequenced in a study of cytomegalovirus exposure and HLA in healthy donors. PCR employed 60 Vbeta and 13 Jbeta primers. Profiling relied on immunoSEQ multiplex PCR, and the TCRdb table lists in-frame clones only, not all of them. Among over 200,000 clones listed, just over 75% were seen once. Sequencing was done on a sample of PBMCs. The receptors originated from a woman aged 55 to 70 in good health and CMV-seropositive.

The chain uses TRBV9 and TRBJ2-1; 7 nucleotides line up with TRBD2. Germline CDR1 reads SGDLS; CDR2 reads YYNGEE. J gave up 2 bases and V 4 bases, and 6 bases lay outside the gene matches. The CDR3 has 15 residues. The CDR3 protein is CASSNQAGTYNEQFF. The CDR3 DNA follows: TGTGCCAGCAGCAACCAAGCGGGGACCTACAATGAGCAGTTCTTC. The entire variable domain, with the rest obtained from reference TRBV9 and TRBJ2-1, is as follows: DSGVTQTPKHLITATGQRVTLRCSPRSGDLSVYWYQQSLDQGLQFLIQYYNGEERAKGNILERFSAQQFPDLHSELNLSSLELGDSALYFCASSNQAGTYNEQFFGPGTRLTVL.

The CDR3 spells CAIGAGTSSDEQYF. As DNA, the CDR3 is TGTGCCATCGGGGCCGGGACTTCTTCCGACGAGCAGTACTTC. This chain links TRBV10-3 with TRBJ2-7; perhaps TRBD2 as D (6 bases). Trimming removed 8 bases from V and 5 bases from J, with 19 bases in between. CDR3 size: 14 residues. Per the germline V gene, CDR1 is ENHRY and CDR2 is SYGVKD.

The chain links TRBV5-6 to TRBJ2-5; TRBD1 matches 7 bases. There are 13 residues in the CDR3. The V gene's germline CDR1 is SGHDT and CDR2 YYEEEE. After removal of 4 bases from V and 6 bases from J, the junction contained 6 bases not matched to a gene. In nucleotides, the CDR3 is TGTGCCAGCAGCATGACAGGGTTGAAGACCCAGTACTTC. It translates to CASSMTGLKTQYF.

This clone was picked up a small number of times. The J gene is TRBJ1-1, the V gene TRBV30; D gene ambiguous. Trimming removed 7 bases from V and 4 bases from J, with 13 bases in between. The V gene's germline CDR1 is GTSNPN and CDR2 SVGIG (reference sequence). CDR3 size: 12 residues. CDR3 nucleotide sequence: TGTGCCTCCCGTCGGGCGGGCACTGAAGCTTTCTTT. Translating gives CASRRAGTEAFF.

This chain connects TRBV29-1 to TRBJ2-1, with TRBD1 identical over 9 bases. The V and J ends lost 6 bases and 3 bases, in that order; junction bases with no gene match: 3. The CDR3 has 13 residues. CDR1 SQVTM and CDR2 ANQGSEA come from the germline V gene. CDR3 sequence reads: CSVGTGHYNEQFF. CDR3 in DNA: TGCAGCGTCGGGACAGGGCACTACAATGAGCAGTTCTTC.

This chain uses TRBV19 with TRBJ1-6; D is perhaps TRBD1 (6 bases). Germline CDR1 LNHDA, CDR2 SQIVND (reference sequence). This CDR3 has 15 residues. Trimming removed 3 bases at V and 9 bases at J, with 15 bases between. CDR3 protein: CASSIGGGAGSPLHF. The CDR3, as DNA: TGTGCCAGTAGTATCGGTGGGGGCGCAGGTTCACCCCTCCACTTT. The entire variable domain, with the rest obtained from reference TRBV19 and TRBJ1-6, is as follows: DGGITQSPKYLFRKEGQNVTLSCEQNLNHDAMYWYRQDPGQGLRLIYYSQIVNDFQKGDIAEGYSVSREKKESFPLTVTSAQKNPTAFYLCASSIGGGAGSPLHFGNGTRLTVT.

The chain combines TRBV5-1 with TRBJ2-1; 7 bases are shared with TRBD2. The CDR3 totals 15 residues. CDR1 and CDR2 (germline): SGHRS, YFSETQ. J gave up 3 bases and V 4 bases, and 7 bases lay outside the gene matches. This chain's CDR3 is CASSPSGEVYNEQFF. The CDR3 DNA follows: TGCGCCAGCAGCCCCAGCGGGGAGGTCTACAATGAGCAGTTCTTC. Full variable domain (remainder filled in from reference TRBV5-1 and TRBJ2-1): KAGVTQTPRYLIKTRGQQVTLSCSPISGHRSVSWYQQTPGQGLQFLFEYFSETQRNKGNFPGRFSGRQFSNSRSEMNVSTLELGDSALYLCASSPSGEVYNEQFFGPGTRLTVL.

The V call is TRBV19, the J call TRBJ1-4; D call uncertain. The CDR3 covers 15 residues. Trimming left V 5 bases short and J 8 bases short, with 18 bases between. Per the germline V gene, CDR1 is LNHDA and CDR2 is SQIVND (reference sequence). The CDR3 DNA follows: TGTGCCAGTAGTGTTATTTCGGCGTCGGGGGAAAAACTGTTTTTT. Amino acids: CASSVISASGEKLFF. The full variable domain, completed using reference TRBV19 and TRBJ1-4, is DGGITQSPKYLFRKEGQNVTLSCEQNLNHDAMYWYRQDPGQGLRLIYYSQIVNDFQKGDIAEGYSVSREKKESFPLTVTSAQKNPTAFYLCASSVISASGEKLFFGSGTQLSVL.

V gene TRBV9 combines with J gene TRBJ2-3; the D is unclear. Trimming took off 0 bases at V and 5 bases at J, with 7 bases between the two ends. CDR1 is SGDLS and CDR2 is YYNGEE in the germline V gene. CDR3 length: 13 residues. In nucleotides, the CDR3 is TGTGCCAGCAGCGTAGGAGAGGAAGATACGCAGTATTTT. Translation gives CASSVGEEDTQYF.

This clone was seen a handful of times. This sequence joins TRBV11-2 and TRBJ2-2, with 10 bases aligning to TRBD1. V trimming: 5 bases; J trimming: 4 bases; junction bases outside the gene matches: 7. Germline CDR1 and CDR2: SGHAT and FQNNGV. The CDR3 extends over 16 amino acids. DNA for the CDR3: TGTGCCAGCAGCCGTCTGACAGGGGGCACCACCGGGGAGCTGTTTTTT. It is translated as CASSRLTGGTTGELFF.

This chain connects TRBV2 to TRBJ2-3; TRBD2 agrees at 7 bases. V was pared by 8 bases and J by 4 bases, with 12 bases of the junction left unmatched. CDR1 and CDR2 (germline): SNHLY, FYNNEI. The CDR3 runs 15 residues. The CDR3 DNA reads TGTGCCAGCGGGGGGGTGGCTAGCGGTGCAGATACGCAGTATTTT. Translation gives CASGGVASGADTQYF.

The chain couples TRBV5-1 to TRBJ2-2; 7 positions match TRBD1. The length of the CDR3 is 16 residues. Germline V gene lookup returns CDR1 SGHRS and CDR2 YFSETQ. J lost 2 bases, V lost 4 bases, and 8 bases had no gene match. CDR3 region: CASSIQGTENTGELFF. CDR3 DNA sequence: TGCGCCAGCAGCATACAGGGGACCGAAAACACCGGGGAGCTGTTTTTT.

This chain links TRBV27 with TRBJ2-1, with 9 nucleotides matching TRBD2. The CDR3 is 18 amino acids. The germline CDR1 and CDR2 sequences are MNHEY and SMNVEV (reference sequence). Germline trimming cut 0 bases from V and 5 bases from J; bases unmatched to any gene: 11. The CDR3, as DNA: TGTGCCAGCAGTTTATCCCCGGCGTTGGTAGCGGGGGACAATGAGCAGTTCTTC. Protein sequence: CASSLSPALVAGDNEQFF.

The chain recombines TRBV4-2 with TRBJ1-3; perhaps TRBD1 as D (5 bases). Germline CDR1 LGHNA, CDR2 YNFKEQ. Deletions cut 3 bases from V and 1 base from J, with 19 bases between. The CDR3 is 18 amino acids. Here the CDR3 DNA reads TGTGCCAGCAGCCATATCCCGGCAGGGTCGGTATCTGGAAACACCATATATTTT. The encoded protein is CASSHIPAGSVSGNTIYF.

This clone was recorded a few times. The V and J genes are TRBV11-2 and TRBJ2-1; 7 nucleotides match TRBD2. The CDR3 runs to 16 residues. Germline-derived CDR1 and CDR2 are SGHAT and FQNNGV. Trimming at V came to 7 bases and at J to 0 bases, leaving 9 bases not matched to a gene. The CDR3 protein is CASTLLGEGSYNEQFF. In DNA form, the CDR3 reads TGTGCCAGCACCCTTCTTGGGGAGGGCTCCTACAATGAGCAGTTCTTC.

The rearrangement uses TRBV28 and TRBJ2-5; no clear D. Judging by the DNA end, TRBJ2-7 fits better; the J call may be wrong. The CDR3 has 11 residues. Germline V CDR1 and CDR2: MDHEN, SYDVKM. For the CDR3, the DNA is TGTGCCAGCAGTCTCGATTACGAGCAGTACTTC. Translating gives CASSLDYEQYF.

This chain links TRBV19 with TRBJ2-2; 7 bases map to TRBD1. The junction had 8 bases not matched to a gene; V was cut back by 8 bases and J by 2 bases. The V gene's germline CDR1 is LNHDA and CDR2 SQIVND (reference sequence). The CDR3 has 15 residues. The CDR3 DNA is TGTGCCAGTGCCTCCGGGACAGCAAACACCGGGGAGCTGTTTTTT. Its protein product is CASASGTANTGELFF.

This clone came up a few times. V is TRBV5-1 and J is TRBJ2-3; TRBD2 is a possible D gene (6 bases). The CDR3 is 16 amino acids. V was pared by 0 bases and J by 2 bases, with 13 bases between. Germline CDR1 is SGHRS and CDR2 is YFSETQ. In DNA, the CDR3 is TGCGCCAGCAGCTTGGCTGCGGGAACTCTCACAGATACGCAGTATTTT. This translates into CASSLAAGTLTDTQYF.

The V and J genes are TRBV7-9 and TRBJ2-7; weak D call: TRBD1 (6 bases). Per germline, CDR1 SEHNR and CDR2 FQNEAQ (reference sequence). V dropped 2 bases and J dropped 1 base, with 9 bases sitting between them. This CDR3 is 14 amino acids long. CDR3 sequence (DNA): TGTGCCAGCAGCTTATTCCAGGGGTCCTACGAGCAGTACTTC. Protein sequence: CASSLFQGSYEQYF.

The chain has TRBV30 and TRBJ1-1, with D unclear. Germline V lookup: CDR1 GTSNPN, CDR2 SVGIG (reference sequence). Trimming removed 5 bases at V and 0 bases at J, with 10 bases between. The CDR3 has 13 amino acids. Written as DNA, the CDR3 is TGTGCCTGGGAGCGTAGAATGAACACTGAAGCTTTCTTT. This sequence encodes CAWERRMNTEAFF.

In this sample, this clone turned up a few times. The rearrangement links TRBV30 to TRBJ2-4; D gene unclear. The germline CDR1 and CDR2 sequences are GTSNPN and SVGIG (reference sequence). V lost 4 bases to trimming and J lost 0 bases, with 10 bases between them. The CDR3 runs 14 residues. The CDR3: CAWTEDIAKNIQYF. DNA for the CDR3: TGTGCCTGGACGGAAGACATAGCCAAAAACATTCAGTACTTC.